These 26 T cell receptor beta chains share one sample of origin, sequenced in a study of shared clonotypes between healthy human individuals. Only in-frame clones appear in the TCRdb table, and some are missing; sequencing was by immunoSEQ multiplex PCR. The profile covers about 560,000 clones, with around 76% appearing a single time and around 11% taken by the ten largest. The material sequenced was PBMCs. These receptor sequences come from a woman aged 40-49 years in good health. Some clones in this sample may be carry-over from other donors' samples.

The rearrangement links TRBV14 to TRBJ2-7, with D possibly being TRBD1 (7 bases). The CDR3 is 15 amino acids. Between the trimmed V and J ends, which lost 2 bases and 6 bases, there was a span of 17 bases. Germline V lookup: CDR1 SGHDN, CDR2 FVKESK. The CDR3 protein is CASSQFGGTDGEQYF. The CDR3 DNA reads TGTGCCAGCAGCCAATTTGGGGGGACAGACGGCGAGCAGTACTTC.

As DNA, the CDR3 is TGTGCCAGCAGTTTAGACCTGAACACCGGGGAGCTGTTTTTT. Its protein is CASSLDLNTGELFF. The rearrangement links TRBV28 to TRBJ2-2; D call uncertain. V was trimmed by 2 bases and J by 1 base, leaving 5 bases between them. Germline CDR1 MDHEN, CDR2 SYDVKM. The CDR3 runs 14 residues.

This sequence joins TRBV11-3 and TRBJ2-1; D not certain. The CDR3 has 14 amino acids. CDR1 and CDR2 from the germline V gene are SGHNT and YENEEA. The V and J ends lost 4 bases and 6 bases respectively, with 13 bases between them. CDR3 protein: CASSSGPRINEQFF. The CDR3 DNA is TGTGCCAGCAGCTCCGGGCCCAGGATCAATGAGCAGTTCTTC.

The CDR3 region is CASSSASGTGTNTQYF. The CDR3 DNA reads TGTGCCAGCAGCTCCGCAAGTGGGACAGGGACGAATACGCAGTATTTT. The chain has TRBV9 and TRBJ2-3; 9 bases agree with TRBD1. This CDR3 is built from 16 residues. Per the germline V gene, CDR1 is SGDLS and CDR2 is YYNGEE. After removal of 4 bases from V and 7 bases from J, the junction contained 13 bases not matched to a gene.

This rearrangement joins TRBV4-3 to TRBJ2-7; the match to TRBD2 covers 9 bases. V gave up 2 bases and J gave up 4 bases; unmatched junction bases: 18. The CDR3 contains 19 residues. CDR1 and CDR2 from the germline V gene are LGHNA and YSLEER. CDR3 loop: CASSQSGQRASGISYEQYF. CDR3 sequence (DNA): TGCGCCAGCAGCCAATCGGGACAGCGGGCTAGCGGGATATCGTACGAGCAGTACTTC.

In regard to this clone: The sample contains more than one DNA sequence encoding this CDR3. This chain connects TRBV5-1 to TRBJ2-2, with D tentatively TRBD1 (5 bases). Germline V gene lookup returns CDR1 SGHRS and CDR2 YFSETQ. With 1 base removed from V and 1 base from J, the gap between germline ends came to 8 bases. This CDR3 has 15 amino acids. This CDR3 is CASSLRQGNTGELFF. CDR3 sequence (DNA): TGCGCCAGCAGCTTGAGGCAGGGGAACACCGGGGAGCTGTTTTTT.

The rearrangement links TRBV7-3 to TRBJ2-1; 11 bases fit TRBD2. CDR1 SGHTA and CDR2 FQGTGA come from the germline V gene. CDR3 length equals 20 residues. J gave up 2 bases and V 5 bases, and 17 bases lay outside the gene matches. DNA for the CDR3: TGTGCCAGCAGCCCACCGCCTCGGACTAGCGGGTACGACACCTACAATGAGCAGTTCTTC. The encoded protein is CASSPPPRTSGYDTYNEQFF.

The chain uses TRBV7-2 and TRBJ2-3; D uncertain. The CDR3 extends over 15 amino acids. Germline-derived CDR1 and CDR2 are SGHTA and FQGNSA. Trimming took 0 bases from V and 4 from J, leaving 11 bases between them. DNA for the CDR3: TGTGCCAGCAGCTTAGCTAGCTCAGGTTCAGATACGCAGTATTTT. It specifies CASSLASSGSDTQYF. Looking up the rest from reference TRBV7-2 and TRBJ2-3 gives the full variable domain: GAGVSQSPSNKVTEKGKDVELRCDPISGHTALYWYRQSLGQGLEFLIYFQGNSAPDKSGLPSDRFSAERTGGSVSTLTIQRTQQEDSAVYLCASSLASSGSDTQYFGPGTRLTVL.

The chain has TRBV10-3 and TRBJ2-7; 8 bases match TRBD1. The CDR3 contains 13 residues. J lost 4 bases, V lost 7 bases, and 6 bases had no gene match. Germline loops: CDR1 ENHRY, CDR2 SYGVKD. In DNA form, the CDR3 reads TGTGCCATCAATGGACAGGGTTCGTACGAGCAGTACTTC. Its protein product is CAINGQGSYEQYF.

Regarding this clone: A far larger clone is one nucleotide away, so this likely arose from a read error. Other nucleotide sequences from this sample produce the same CDR3. The CDR3: CAWKGQGASNQPQHF. The CDR3 bases are TGCGCCTGGAAAGGACAGGGGGCTAGCAATCAGCCCCAGCATTTT. The J gene is TRBJ1-5, the V gene TRBV30; 11 bases match TRBD1. The CDR3 contains 15 residues. CDR1 and CDR2 (germline): GTSNPN, SVGIG (reference sequence).

The rearrangement uses TRBV19 and TRBJ2-7; D remains unclear. Germline CDR1 and CDR2: LNHDA and SQIVND (reference sequence). V lost 4 bases, J lost 7 bases, and 17 bases lay in between. CDR3 size: 14 residues. Written as DNA, the CDR3 is TGTGCCAGTAGTAGCCGGACCTCAGTCCATGAGCAGTACTTC. Translation gives CASSSRTSVHEQYF. Drawing the rest from reference TRBV19 and TRBJ2-7, the complete variable domain is DGGITQSPKYLFRKEGQNVTLSCEQNLNHDAMYWYRQDPGQGLRLIYYSQIVNDFQKGDIAEGYSVSREKKESFPLTVTSAQKNPTAFYLCASSSRTSVHEQYFGPGTRLTVT.

Turning to this clone: A far larger clone is a single base away, which makes a read error likely. The J gene is TRBJ1-1, the V gene TRBV11-1; D uncertain. The germline CDR1 and CDR2 sequences are SGHAT and FQDESV (reference sequence). CDR3 length equals 13 residues. The DNA for the CDR3 is TGTGCCAGCGGCTTACTGGTAAACCGGGAAGCTTTCTTT. Translated, it gives CASGLLVNREAFF.

This clone occurred a few times. The chain uses TRBV5-1 and TRBJ2-3; 9 bases align to TRBD2. CDR1 is SGHRS and CDR2 is YFSETQ in the germline V gene. This CDR3 spans 16 amino acids. Germline trimming cut 0 bases from V and 2 bases from J; bases unmatched to any gene: 4. CDR3 residues: CASSLALAGITDTQYF. The CDR3 region has the DNA TGCGCCAGCAGCTTGGCGCTAGCGGGAATCACAGATACGCAGTATTTT.

V gene TRBV6-1 combines with J gene TRBJ2-7; D is possibly TRBD1 or TRBD2 (7 bases each). V was pared by 2 bases and J by 4 bases, with 18 bases between. Germline V CDR1 and CDR2: MNHNS, SASEGT. This CDR3 region has 16 residues. CDR3 sequence (DNA): TGTGCCAGCAGTGAAATAGCGGGCAGGGGGTCGTACGAGCAGTACTTC. Encoded protein: CASSEIAGRGSYEQYF.

This clone was picked up a small number of times. The genes are TRBV29-1 and TRBJ2-7, with TRBD2 as a possible D gene (5 bases). This CDR3 comprises 15 residues. Trimming shortened V by 5 bases and J by 6 bases, and 23 bases separated the two germline ends. CDR1 SQVTM and CDR2 ANQGSEA come from the germline V gene. The CDR3 DNA reads as TGCAGCGTTAGAGAGGTCAGGACGTCCGAGGGCGAGCAGTACTTC. This gives the protein CSVREVRTSEGEQYF.

This clone was counted only a few times. This sample also contains other DNA sequences that code for the same CDR3. This chain connects TRBV28 to TRBJ2-2, with D hard to call. Per germline, CDR1 MDHEN and CDR2 SYDVKM. Trimming removed 7 bases at V and 5 bases at J, with 11 bases between. This CDR3 is built from 13 residues. The CDR3 DNA sequence: TGTGCCAGCACCCATAGCATGACCGGGGAGCTGTTTTTT. Its protein is CASTHSMTGELFF.

This clone turned up a few times. The rearrangement uses TRBV5-1 and TRBJ2-7; 10 bases map to TRBD2. The CDR3 contains 15 residues. V gave up 3 bases and J gave up 5 bases; unmatched junction bases: 8. The germline V gene encodes CDR1 SGHRS and CDR2 YFSETQ. This CDR3 is CASSSQAGGPDEQYF. CDR3 coding DNA: TGCGCCAGCAGCTCACAAGCGGGAGGGCCCGACGAGCAGTACTTC.

In its sample, this clone was seen once. The chain is built from TRBV11-2 and TRBJ2-3; TRBD1 might be the D (5 bases). Trimming stripped 5 bases from V and 2 bases from J, with 11 bases between. The CDR3 length is 14 residues. Germline assignment: CDR1 SGHAT and CDR2 FQNNGV. The CDR3 sequence: CASSPQVLTDTQYF. The CDR3 nucleotides read TGTGCCAGCAGCCCACAGGTGCTCACAGATACGCAGTATTTT.

This clone has a count of ten or more. This rearrangement joins TRBV15 to TRBJ2-7; 8 bases agree with TRBD1. There are 16 residues in the CDR3. Trimming at V came to 0 bases and at J to 6 bases, leaving 10 bases not matched to a gene. Per the germline V gene, CDR1 is LNHNV and CDR2 is YYDKDF (reference sequence). The CDR3 DNA reads as TGTGCCACCAGCAGAGACAGGGGGCGCGACTCTATCGAGCAGTACTTC. Translation gives CATSRDRGRDSIEQYF.

The CDR3 is CASSPSEIRTNEKLFF. The CDR3 region has the DNA TGTGCCAGCAGTCCGTCAGAGATTAGAACTAATGAAAAACTGTTTTTT. The chain employs TRBV27 and TRBJ1-4; D unclear. The germline V gene encodes CDR1 MNHEY and CDR2 SMNVEV (reference sequence). V gave up 5 bases and J gave up 1 base, with 14 bases separating them. This CDR3 has 16 amino acids. Filled out from reference TRBV27 and TRBJ1-4, the complete variable domain reads EAQVTQNPRYLITVTGKKLTVTCSQNMNHEYMSWYRQDPGLGLRQIYYSMNVEVTDKGDVPEGYKVSRKEKRNFPLILESPSPNQTSLYFCASSPSEIRTNEKLFFGSGTQLSVL.

The CDR3 spells CATGLAGSYEQYF. DNA for the CDR3: TGTGCCACGGGACTAGCGGGATCCTACGAGCAGTACTTC. This chain connects TRBV10-3 to TRBJ2-7, with 13 positions matching TRBD2. The CDR3 covers 13 residues. CDR1 is ENHRY, CDR2 SYGVKD, per germline. Trimming removed 10 bases from V and 1 base from J; junction bases left unmatched: 1.

This clone occurred a few times. This chain links TRBV4-3 with TRBJ2-7, with a weak D call TRBD1 (5 bases). CDR1 LGHNA and CDR2 YSLEER come from the germline V gene. V was cut by 4 bases and J by 4 bases, with 17 bases left in between. The CDR3 runs to 15 residues. The CDR3: CASSLSLRGQYEQYF. CDR3 DNA: TGCGCCAGCAGCCTCAGTCTTAGGGGCCAGTACGAGCAGTACTTC.

The CDR3 region is CASSFGGSRRGETQYF. The CDR3 DNA reads as TGTGCCAGCAGTTTTGGCGGGAGCCGACGGGGGGAGACCCAGTACTTC. This chain links TRBV28 with TRBJ2-5; 7 bases match TRBD2. Looked up from germline, CDR1 is MDHEN and CDR2 is SYDVKM. J gave up 5 bases and V 3 bases, and 12 bases lay outside the gene matches. The CDR3 runs 16 residues.

The chain carries TRBV28 and TRBJ2-7; 7 bases match TRBD1. Germline-derived CDR1 and CDR2 are MDHEN and SYDVKM. The CDR3 consists of 15 residues. V shed 8 bases and J 0 bases; nucleotides not matched to a gene: 10. This chain's CDR3 is CASQPPDRDSYEQYF. In nucleotides, the CDR3 is TGTGCCAGCCAGCCGCCCGACAGGGACTCCTACGAGCAGTACTTC.

In its sample, this clone was seen once. CDR3 region: CASSPAPGLAGLYEQYF. CDR3 in DNA: TGTGCCAGCAGCCCCGCACCGGGACTAGCGGGACTCTACGAGCAGTACTTC. The V gene is TRBV11-2, the J gene TRBJ2-7; TRBD2 aligns across 13 bases. Germline V CDR1 and CDR2: SGHAT, FQNNGV. Trimming cost V 5 bases and J 3 bases; bases outside gene matches: 10. This CDR3 is 17 amino acids long.

This chain links TRBV5-1 with TRBJ2-1; 10 bases align to TRBD2. The V gene's germline CDR1 is SGHRS and CDR2 YFSETQ. The CDR3 has 14 amino acids. The ends lost 5 bases at V and 4 bases at J; junction bases unmatched: 3. The chain's CDR3 is CASRGTSEYNEQFF. The DNA of the CDR3 is TGCGCCAGCAGAGGGACTAGCGAGTACAATGAGCAGTTCTTC.